The present TCR beta chain was sequenced within a study of CD8 T cells in ankylosing spondylitis. In TCRdb, the 5' RACE reads were re-called with MiXCR into one record per CDR3 protein. There are about 200,000 distinct CDR3 sequences in the sample; roughly 13% occur only once, and approximately 15% lies in the top ten. V shed 4 bases and J 0 bases; nucleotides not matched to a gene: 8. The CDR3 extends over 16 amino acids. From germline, CDR1 is ENHRY and CDR2 SYGVKD. This clonotype was detected only a few times. The rearrangement links TRBV10-3 to TRBJ2-7, with 8 nucleotides matching TRBD1. The sequence came from a male donor with ankylosing spondylitis or in good health (not recorded which). The source material was blood, either unsorted or a sorted T cell fraction (not recorded which). The CDR3 region is CAISGGQAPSSYEQYF. In nucleotides, the CDR3 is TGTGCCATCAGTGGGGGACAGGCGCCGAGCTCCTACGAGCAGTACTTC.